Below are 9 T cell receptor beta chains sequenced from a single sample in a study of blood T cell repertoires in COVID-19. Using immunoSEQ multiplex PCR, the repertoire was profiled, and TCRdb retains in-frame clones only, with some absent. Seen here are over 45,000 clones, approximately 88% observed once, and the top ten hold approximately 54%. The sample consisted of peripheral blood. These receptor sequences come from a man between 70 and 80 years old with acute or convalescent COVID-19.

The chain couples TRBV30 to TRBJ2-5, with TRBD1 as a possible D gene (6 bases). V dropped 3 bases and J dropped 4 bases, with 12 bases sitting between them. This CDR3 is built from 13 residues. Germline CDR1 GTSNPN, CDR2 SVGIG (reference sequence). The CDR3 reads CAWSLGQRETQYF. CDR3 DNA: TGTGCCTGGAGCCTTGGACAGAGAGAGACCCAGTACTTC.

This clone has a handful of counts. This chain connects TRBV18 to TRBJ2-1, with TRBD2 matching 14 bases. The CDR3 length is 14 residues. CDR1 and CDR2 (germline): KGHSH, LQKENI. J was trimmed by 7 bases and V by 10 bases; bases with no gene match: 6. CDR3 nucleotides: TGTGCCACCGAGAGGACTAGCGGGGGGAATGAGCAGTTCTTC. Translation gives CATERTSGGNEQFF.

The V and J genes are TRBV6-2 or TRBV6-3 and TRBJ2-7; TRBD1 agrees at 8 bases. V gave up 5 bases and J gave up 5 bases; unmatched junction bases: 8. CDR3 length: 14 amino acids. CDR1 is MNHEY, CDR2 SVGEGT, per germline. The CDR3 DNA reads TGTGCCAGCAGTAACGGACAGGGTAGGCACGAGCAGTACTTC. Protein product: CASSNGQGRHEQYF.

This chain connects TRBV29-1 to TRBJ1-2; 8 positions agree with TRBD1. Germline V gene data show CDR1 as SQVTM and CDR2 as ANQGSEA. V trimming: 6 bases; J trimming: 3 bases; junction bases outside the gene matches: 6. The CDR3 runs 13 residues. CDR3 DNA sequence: TGCAGCGTGAGACAGGGGCAGGACTATGGCTACACCTTC. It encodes CSVRQGQDYGYTF. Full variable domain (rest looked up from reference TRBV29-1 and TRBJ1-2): SAVISQKPSRDICQRGTSLTIQCQVDSQVTMMFWYRQQPGQSLTLIATANQGSEATYESGFVIDKFPISRPNLTFSTLTVSNMSPEDSSIYLCSVRQGQDYGYTFGSGTRLTVV.

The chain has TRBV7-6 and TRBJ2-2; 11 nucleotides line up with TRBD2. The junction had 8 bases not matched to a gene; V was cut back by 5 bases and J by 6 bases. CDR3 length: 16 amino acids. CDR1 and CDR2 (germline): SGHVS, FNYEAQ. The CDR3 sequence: CASSAILAGVSGELFF. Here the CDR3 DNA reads TGTGCCAGCAGCGCTATACTAGCGGGAGTATCCGGGGAGCTGTTTTTT.

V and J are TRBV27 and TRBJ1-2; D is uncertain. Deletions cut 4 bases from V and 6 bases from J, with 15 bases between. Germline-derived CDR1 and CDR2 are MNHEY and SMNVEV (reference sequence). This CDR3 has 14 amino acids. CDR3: CASSSRSRRDGYTF. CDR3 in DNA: TGTGCCAGCAGTTCGCGTTCCCGTCGGGATGGCTACACCTTC.

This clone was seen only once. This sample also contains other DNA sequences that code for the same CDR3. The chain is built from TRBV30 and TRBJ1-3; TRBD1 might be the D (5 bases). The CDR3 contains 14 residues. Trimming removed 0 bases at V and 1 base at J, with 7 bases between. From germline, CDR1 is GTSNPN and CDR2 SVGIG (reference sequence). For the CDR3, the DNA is TGTGCCTGGAGTGTACGGGGGTCTGGAAACACCATATATTTT. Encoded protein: CAWSVRGSGNTIYF.

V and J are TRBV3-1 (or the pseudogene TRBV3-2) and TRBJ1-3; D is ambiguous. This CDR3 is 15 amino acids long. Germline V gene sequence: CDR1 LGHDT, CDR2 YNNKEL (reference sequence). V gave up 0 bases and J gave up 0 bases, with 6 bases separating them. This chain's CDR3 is CASSQDFYSGNTIYF. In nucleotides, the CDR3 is TGTGCCAGCAGCCAAGATTTCTACTCTGGAAACACCATATATTTT.

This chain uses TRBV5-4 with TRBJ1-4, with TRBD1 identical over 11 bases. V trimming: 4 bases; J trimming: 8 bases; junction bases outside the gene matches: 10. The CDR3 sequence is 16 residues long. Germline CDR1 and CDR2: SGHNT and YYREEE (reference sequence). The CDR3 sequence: CASSTSSGTGGEKLFF. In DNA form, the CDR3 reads TGTGCCAGCAGCACTAGCTCCGGGACAGGGGGAGAAAAACTGTTTTTT.